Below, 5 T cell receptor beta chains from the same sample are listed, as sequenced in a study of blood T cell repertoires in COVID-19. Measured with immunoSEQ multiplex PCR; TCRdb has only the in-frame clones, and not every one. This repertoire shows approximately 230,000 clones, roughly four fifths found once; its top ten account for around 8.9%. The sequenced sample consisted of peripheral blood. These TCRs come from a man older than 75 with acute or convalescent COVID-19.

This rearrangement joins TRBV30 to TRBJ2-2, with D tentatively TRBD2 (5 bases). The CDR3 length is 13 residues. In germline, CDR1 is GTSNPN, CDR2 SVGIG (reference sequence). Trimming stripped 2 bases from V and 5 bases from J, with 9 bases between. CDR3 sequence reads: CAWSRTGTGELFF. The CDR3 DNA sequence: TGTGCCTGGAGTCGGACTGGGACCGGGGAGCTGTTTTTT.

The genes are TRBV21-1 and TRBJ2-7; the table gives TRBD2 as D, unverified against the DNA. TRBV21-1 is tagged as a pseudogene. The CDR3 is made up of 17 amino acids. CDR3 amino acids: CASSCWGLAGEAYEQYF. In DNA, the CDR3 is TGTGCCAGCAGCTGCTGGGGGCTAGCGGGAGAGGCTTACGAGCAGTACTTC.

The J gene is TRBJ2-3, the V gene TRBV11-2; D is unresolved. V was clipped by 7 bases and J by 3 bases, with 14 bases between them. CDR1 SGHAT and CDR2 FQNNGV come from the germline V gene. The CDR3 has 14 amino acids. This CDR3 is CASTFYGETDTQYF. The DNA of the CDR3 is TGTGCCAGCACCTTCTATGGAGAGACAGATACGCAGTATTTT.

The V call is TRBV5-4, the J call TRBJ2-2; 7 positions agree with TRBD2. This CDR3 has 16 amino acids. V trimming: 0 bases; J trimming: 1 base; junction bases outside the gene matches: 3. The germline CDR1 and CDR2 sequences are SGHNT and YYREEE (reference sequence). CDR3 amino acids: CASSLGAGENTGELFF. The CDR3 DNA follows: TGTGCCAGCAGCTTGGGGGCGGGGGAGAACACCGGGGAGCTGTTTTTT. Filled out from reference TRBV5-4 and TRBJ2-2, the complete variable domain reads ETGVTQSPTHLIKTRGQQVTLRCSSQSGHNTVSWYQQALGQGPQFIFQYYREEENGRGNFPPRFSGLQFPNYSSELNVNALELDDSALYLCASSLGAGENTGELFFGEGSRLTVL.

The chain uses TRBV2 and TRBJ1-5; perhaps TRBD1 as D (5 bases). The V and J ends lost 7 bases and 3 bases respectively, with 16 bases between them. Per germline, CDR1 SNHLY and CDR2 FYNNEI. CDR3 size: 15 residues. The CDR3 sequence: CASNLRQSLNQPQHF. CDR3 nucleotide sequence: TGTGCCAGCAACCTCAGACAGAGCCTCAATCAGCCCCAGCATTTT. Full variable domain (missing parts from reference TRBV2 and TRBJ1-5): EPEVTQTPSHQVTQMGQEVILRCVPISNHLYFYWYRQILGQKVEFLVSFYNNEISEKSEIFDDQFSVERPDGSNFTLKIRSTKLEDSAMYFCASNLRQSLNQPQHFGDGTRLSIL.